The clone carrying this T cell receptor (beta chain) was seen only a few times. Its specificity is unknown. The sample comes from a study of T-cell reconstitution after alpha-beta-depleted transplantation in children. Points from the study as a whole: Once a year had passed after transplant, T-cell counts and diversity came mostly from newly produced T cells. Recipient T cells and thymic progenitors that survived gave rise to the high TCRbeta diversity observed at day 60 in some patients.

Unique molecular identifiers were built into the TCRbeta library. TCRdb reanalysed the PCR reads using MiXCR and keeps one entry per CDR3 protein. The data show hundreds of thousands of distinct CDR3 sequences, 10% to 15% seen once. The germline V gene encodes CDR1 SGHTA and CDR2 FQGTGA. V lost 4 bases to trimming and J lost 7 bases, with 13 bases between them. CDR3 length: 13 amino acids. The sequence was collected from a male patient between 10 and 17 years old who had a stem cell transplant for acute myeloid leukemia, so the T cells may come from the graft donor. The V and J genes are TRBV7-3 and TRBJ1-1; possibly TRBD1 for D (5 bases). The material was PBMCs, mostly from graft donor cells, obtained 360 days after TCRalphabeta/CD19-depleted stem cell transplant. CDR3 in DNA: TGTGCCAGCAGCTCCCTGGGGGGGAATGAAGCTTTCTTT. Its translation is CASSSLGGNEAFF.